This TCR beta chain is from a study of blood T cell repertoires in COVID-19. Sequenced by immunoSEQ multiplex PCR; TCRdb stores in-frame clones only, minus some. The table has roughly 41,000 clones, 85% to 90% seen once. Source material: peripheral blood. The receptor was derived from a man aged 55-75 years with active or convalescent COVID-19.

The CDR3 here is CASSANRGRKAFF. CDR3 in DNA: TGTGCCAGCAGCGCAAACAGGGGGCGGAAAGCTTTCTTT. The J gene is TRBJ1-1, the V gene TRBV5-8; TRBD1 matches at 9 bases. Trimming at V came to 4 bases and at J to 9 bases, leaving 7 bases not matched to a gene. The CDR3 is 13 residues long. In germline, CDR1 is SGHTS, CDR2 YDEGEE.